This T cell receptor (beta chain) is drawn from a study of blood T cells in healthy people across ages. This clonotype was seen a handful of times. Its target is not known. Study outcomes and limitations: Lack of knowledge of donor CMV status possibly confounded expanded clonotype changes. Naive CD4+ cell counts and diversity both ran higher in long-lived than in aged donors.

Sample-barcoded 5' priming and a J-beta primer mix drove a second PCR of about 7 to 11 cycles. MiXCR was run by TCRdb on the 5' RACE reads, yielding one entry per CDR3 protein. The profile shows under 1,000,000 distinct CDR3 sequences, 35% to 40% of them singletons. Germline CDR1 is SGHRS and CDR2 is YFSETQ. Between the trimmed V and J ends, which lost 0 bases and 5 bases, there was a span of 12 bases. This CDR3 comprises 14 residues. The rearrangement links TRBV5-1 to TRBJ2-7, with D possibly being TRBD1 (5 bases). This TCR came from a man younger than 35 in good health. Input material: blood. CDR3 protein: CASSLAAGKDEQYF. The CDR3 DNA sequence: TGCGCCAGCAGCTTGGCCGCAGGGAAGGACGAGCAGTACTTC.